This paragraph covers one T cell receptor (beta chain) sequence. This sample is drawn from a study of blood T cell repertoires in COVID-19. The CDR3 loop spans 13 amino acids. V dropped 5 bases and J dropped 12 bases, with 17 bases sitting between them. The germline gives CDR1 SGHVS, CDR2 FNYEAQ. Here immunoSEQ multiplex PCR was the method, and the copy in TCRdb shows in-frame clones only, minus some. The table lists about 85,000 clones, about 80% of them singletons. The sequence came from a human donor in a cohort sampled during active COVID-19. Sequencing was performed on peripheral blood. This rearrangement joins TRBV7-6 to TRBJ2-1; D possibly corresponds to TRBD1 (6 bases). The CDR3 here is CASSPWDNPRQFF. As DNA, the CDR3 is TGTGCCAGCAGCCCTTGGGACAATCCTAGGCAGTTCTTC.